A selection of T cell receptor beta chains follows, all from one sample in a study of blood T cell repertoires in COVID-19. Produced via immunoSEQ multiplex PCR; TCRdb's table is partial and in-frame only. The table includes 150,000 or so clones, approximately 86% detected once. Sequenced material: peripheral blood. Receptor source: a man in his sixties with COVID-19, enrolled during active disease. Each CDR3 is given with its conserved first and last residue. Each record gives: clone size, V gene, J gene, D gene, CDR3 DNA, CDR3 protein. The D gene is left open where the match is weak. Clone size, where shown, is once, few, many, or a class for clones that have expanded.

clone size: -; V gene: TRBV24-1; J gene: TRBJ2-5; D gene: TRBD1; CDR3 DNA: TGTGCCACCAGTGACTCCGGGACAGGGCAGCCAGAGACCCAGTACTTC; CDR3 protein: CATSDSGTGQPETQYF
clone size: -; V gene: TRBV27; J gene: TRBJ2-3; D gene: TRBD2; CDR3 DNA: TGTGCCAGCAGTTTATCGGCTAGCGGGAGAAACACAGATACGCAGTATTTT; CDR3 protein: CASSLSASGRNTDTQYF
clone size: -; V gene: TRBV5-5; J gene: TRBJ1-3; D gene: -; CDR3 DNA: TGTGCCAGCAGCGGCACAGTGTTGAGCTCTGGAAACACCATATATTTT; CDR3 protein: CASSGTVLSSGNTIYF
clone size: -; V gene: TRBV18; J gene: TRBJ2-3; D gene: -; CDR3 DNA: TGTGCCAGCTCACCTTCTATTGGAGGGGGCGGGGATACGCAGTATTTT; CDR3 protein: CASSPSIGGGGDTQYF
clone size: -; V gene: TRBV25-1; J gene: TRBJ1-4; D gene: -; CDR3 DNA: TGTGCCAGCAGTAAAGGGGGGGTGACTAATGAAAAACTGTTTTTT; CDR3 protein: CASSKGGVTNEKLFF
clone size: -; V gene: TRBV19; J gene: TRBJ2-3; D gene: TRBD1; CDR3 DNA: TGTGCCAGTGGGGGACAGCGCACAGATACGCAGTATTTT; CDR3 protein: CASGGQRTDTQYF
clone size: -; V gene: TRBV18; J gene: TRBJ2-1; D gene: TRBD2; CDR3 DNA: TGTGCCACCCAGGGAGGGAACAATGAGCAGTTCTTC; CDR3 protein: CATQGGNNEQFF
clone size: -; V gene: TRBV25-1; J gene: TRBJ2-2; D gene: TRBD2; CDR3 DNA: TGTGCCAGCAGCACCGGGACTAGGTCGACCGGGGAGCTGTTTTTT; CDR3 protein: CASSTGTRSTGELFF
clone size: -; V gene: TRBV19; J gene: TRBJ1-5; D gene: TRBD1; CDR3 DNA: TGTGCCAGTAGTCGACAAGACAGGGGGAATCAGCCCCAGCATTTT; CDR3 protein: CASSRQDRGNQPQHF
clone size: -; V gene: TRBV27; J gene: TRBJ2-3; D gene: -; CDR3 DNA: TGTGCCAGCAACGCCGGGGATACGCAGTATTTT; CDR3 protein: CASNAGDTQYF
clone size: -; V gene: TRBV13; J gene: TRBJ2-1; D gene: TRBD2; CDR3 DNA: TGTGCCAGCAGCTTACTCGCGGGGGGTAACAATGAGCAGTTCTTC; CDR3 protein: CASSLLAGGNNEQFF
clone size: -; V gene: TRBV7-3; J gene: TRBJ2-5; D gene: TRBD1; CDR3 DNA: TGTGCCAGCAGCTTACGGGGACAGGGGGGCGAGACCCAGTACTTC; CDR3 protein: CASSLRGQGGETQYF
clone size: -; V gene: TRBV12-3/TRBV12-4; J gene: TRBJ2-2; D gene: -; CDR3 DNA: TGTGCTACTCGGGTCTCTCCGGGCGGGGAGCTGTTTTTT; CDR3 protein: CATRVSPGGELFF
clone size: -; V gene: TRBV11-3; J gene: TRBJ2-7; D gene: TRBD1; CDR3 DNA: TGTGCCAGCAGCATGACAGGGCCCGAGCAGTACTTC; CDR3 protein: CASSMTGPEQYF
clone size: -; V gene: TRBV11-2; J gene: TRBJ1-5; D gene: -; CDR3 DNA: TGTGCCAGCAGCTTAGGTCGGAGGAATCAGCCCCAGCATTTT; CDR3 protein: CASSLGRRNQPQHF
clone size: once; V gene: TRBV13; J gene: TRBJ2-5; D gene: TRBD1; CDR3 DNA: TGTGCCAGCAGCTTTTTGATGGGACAGGGGGAAGAGACCCAGTACTTC; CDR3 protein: CASSFLMGQGEETQYF
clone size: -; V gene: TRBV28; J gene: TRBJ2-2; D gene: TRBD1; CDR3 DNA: TGTGCCAGCAGGGACCGAGGGGACAGGGACACCGGGGAGCTGTTTTTT; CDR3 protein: CASRDRGDRDTGELFF
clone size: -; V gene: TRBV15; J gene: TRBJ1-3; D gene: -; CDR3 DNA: TGTGCCACCAGGAAAGAGGTTACAGGTGGAAACACCATATATTTT; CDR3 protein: CATRKEVTGGNTIYF
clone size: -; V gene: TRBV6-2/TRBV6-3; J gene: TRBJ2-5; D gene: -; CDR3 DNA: TGTGCCAGCAGTTACACAGGTGAAAGCCAAGAGACCCAGTACTTC; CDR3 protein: CASSYTGESQETQYF
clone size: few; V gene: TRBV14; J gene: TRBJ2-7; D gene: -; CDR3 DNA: TGTGCCAGCAGCCAAGCGTGGCAGGGAGGCTACGAGCAGTACTTC; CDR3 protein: CASSQAWQGGYEQYF
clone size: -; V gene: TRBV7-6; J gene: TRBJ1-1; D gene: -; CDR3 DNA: TGTGCCAGCAGCGGGGCGCGTTGGCAGGGAAACACTGAAGCTTTCTTT; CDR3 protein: CASSGARWQGNTEAFF
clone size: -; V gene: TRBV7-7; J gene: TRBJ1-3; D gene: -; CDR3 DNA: TGTGCTAGCAGCTTGACAGACTCTGGAAACACCATATATTTT; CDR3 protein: CASSLTDSGNTIYF
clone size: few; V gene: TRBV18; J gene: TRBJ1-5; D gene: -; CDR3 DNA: TGTGCCAGCTCGCTAGGATTGGAGTTGAATCAGCCCCAGCATTTT; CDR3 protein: CASSLGLELNQPQHF
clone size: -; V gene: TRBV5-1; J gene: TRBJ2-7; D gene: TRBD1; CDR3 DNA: TGCGCCAGCAGCTTGGATGGACAGGGAGGCGAGCAGTACTTC; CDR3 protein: CASSLDGQGGEQYF
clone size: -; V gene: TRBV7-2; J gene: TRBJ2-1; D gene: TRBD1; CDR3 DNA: TGTGCCAGCAGCTGGGACAGTACTTCCTACAATGAGCAGTTCTTC; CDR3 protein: CASSWDSTSYNEQFF
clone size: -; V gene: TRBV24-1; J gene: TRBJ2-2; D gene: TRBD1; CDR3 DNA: TGTGCCACCAGAAGGACAGGGGACACCGGGGAGCTGTTTTTT; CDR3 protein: CATRRTGDTGELFF
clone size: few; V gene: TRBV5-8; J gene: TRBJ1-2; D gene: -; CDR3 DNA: TGTGCCAGCAGCTCAGGCTCCTATGGCTACACCTTC; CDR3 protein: CASSSGSYGYTF
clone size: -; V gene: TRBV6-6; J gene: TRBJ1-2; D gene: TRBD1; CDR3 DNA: TGTGCCAGCAGTCCCACCTCCGGACAGGGCCTCATCGGGGGCTACACCTTC; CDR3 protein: CASSPTSGQGLIGGYTF
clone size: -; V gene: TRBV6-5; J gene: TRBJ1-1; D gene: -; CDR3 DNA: TGTGCCAGCAGTTACTCTCGGACAGTCGAAGCTTTCTTT; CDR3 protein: CASSYSRTVEAFF
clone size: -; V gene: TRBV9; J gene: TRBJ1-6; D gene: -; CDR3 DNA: TGTGCCAGCAGCGCGAATAGCCCAGGACTTAATTCACCCCTCCACTTT; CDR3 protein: CASSANSPGLNSPLHF
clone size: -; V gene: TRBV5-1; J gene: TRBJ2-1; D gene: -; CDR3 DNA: TGCGCCAGCAGCTTCCCCAGCAATGAGCAGTTCTTC; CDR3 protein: CASSFPSNEQFF
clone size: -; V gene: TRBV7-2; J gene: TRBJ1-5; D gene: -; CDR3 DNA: TGTGCCAGCAGCATCGGGACAACTAGCAATCAGCCCCAGCATTTT; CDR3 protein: CASSIGTTSNQPQHF
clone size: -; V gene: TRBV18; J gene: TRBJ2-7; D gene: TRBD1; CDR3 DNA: TGTGCCAGCTCACCGGGACAGGGGATCCACGAGCAGTACTTC; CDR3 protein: CASSPGQGIHEQYF
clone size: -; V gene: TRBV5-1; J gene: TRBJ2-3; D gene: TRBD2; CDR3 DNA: TGCGCCAGCAGCTTGCCGACTAGCGGGAGATCCACAGATACGCAGTATTTT; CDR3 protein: CASSLPTSGRSTDTQYF
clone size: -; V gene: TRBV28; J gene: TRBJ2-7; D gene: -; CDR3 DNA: TGTGCCAGCAGTTTCACCTACGAGCAGTACTTC; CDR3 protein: CASSFTYEQYF
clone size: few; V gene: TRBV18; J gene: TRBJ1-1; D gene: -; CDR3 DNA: TGTGCCAGCTCACCACTTATTATAGGGAGGGATACTGAAGCTTTCTTT; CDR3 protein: CASSPLIIGRDTEAFF
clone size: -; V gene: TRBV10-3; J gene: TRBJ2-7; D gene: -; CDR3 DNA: TGTGCCACCTCGGGGGGCGAGTACGTATCGTACGAGCAGTACTTC; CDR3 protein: CATSGGEYVSYEQYF
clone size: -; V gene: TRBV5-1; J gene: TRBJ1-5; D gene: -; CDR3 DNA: TGCGCCAGCAGCGCGGGTGATGAAGGTCAGCCCCAGCATTTT; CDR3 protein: CASSAGDEGQPQHF
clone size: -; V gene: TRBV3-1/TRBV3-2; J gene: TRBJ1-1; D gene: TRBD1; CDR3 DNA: TGTGCCAGCAGGACGGACAGGCTGAACACTGAAGCTTTCTTT; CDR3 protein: CASRTDRLNTEAFF
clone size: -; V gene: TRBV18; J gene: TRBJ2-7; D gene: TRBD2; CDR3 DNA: TGTGCCAGCTCACCGGGTCCGGGAGGAGAGCAGTACTTC; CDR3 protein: CASSPGPGGEQYF
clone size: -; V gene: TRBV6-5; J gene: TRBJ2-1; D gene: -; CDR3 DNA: TGTGCCAGCAGGGGGGGACCCCAGCAGTTCTTC; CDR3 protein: CASRGGPQQFF
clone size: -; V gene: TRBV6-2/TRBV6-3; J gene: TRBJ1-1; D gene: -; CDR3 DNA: TGTGCCAGCAGTTACGGGCTGAACAAATGGGTAGCTTTCTTT; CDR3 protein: CASSYGLNKWVAFF
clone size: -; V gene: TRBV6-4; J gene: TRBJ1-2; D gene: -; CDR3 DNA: TGTGCCAGCAGTGAAACGTTCGCGGTACGGAACTATTATGGCTACACCTTC; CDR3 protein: CASSETFAVRNYYGYTF
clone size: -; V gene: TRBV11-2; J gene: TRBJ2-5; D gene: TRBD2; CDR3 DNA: TGTGCCAGCAGCTCCTTAGCGGGGATGGAGACCCAGTACTTC; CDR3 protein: CASSSLAGMETQYF
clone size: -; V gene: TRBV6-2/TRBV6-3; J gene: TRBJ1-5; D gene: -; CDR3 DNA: TGTGCCAGCAGCCAATGGGAGGGGCAGGCCCAGCATTTT; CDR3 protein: CASSQWEGQAQHF
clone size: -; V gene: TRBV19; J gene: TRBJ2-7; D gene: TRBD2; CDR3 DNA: TGTGCCAGTAGTTGGACTAGCGGGGGCTCCTACGAGCAGTACTTC; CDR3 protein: CASSWTSGGSYEQYF
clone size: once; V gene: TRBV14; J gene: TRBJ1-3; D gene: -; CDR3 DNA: TGTGCCAGCAGCCAAGTGGGGGCGGCTGGAAACACCATATATTTT; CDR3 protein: CASSQVGAAGNTIYF
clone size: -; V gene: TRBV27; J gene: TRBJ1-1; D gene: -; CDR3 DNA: TGTGCCAGCCGGCGGGGGGCGTTGGATGAAGCTTTCTTT; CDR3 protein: CASRRGALDEAFF
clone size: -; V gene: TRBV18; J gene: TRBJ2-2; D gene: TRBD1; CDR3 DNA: TGTGCCAGCTCACCCACACAGGGGGCGCCCGGGGAGCTGTTTTTT; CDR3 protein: CASSPTQGAPGELFF
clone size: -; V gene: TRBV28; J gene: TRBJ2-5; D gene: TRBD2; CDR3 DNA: TGTGCCAGCAGAACGACCGGGACTAGCGGGGGGAAGACCCAGTACTTC; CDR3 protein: CASRTTGTSGGKTQYF
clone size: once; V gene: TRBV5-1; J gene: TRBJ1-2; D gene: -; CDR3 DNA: TGCGCCAGCAGCTTGGGTCAGGGAGGCGGGTATGGCTACACCTTC; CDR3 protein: CASSLGQGGGYGYTF